This T cell receptor (beta chain) emerged from a study of tumor-infiltrating lymphocytes in localized non-small cell lung cancer. Study results and caveats: TCRbeta sequencing showed higher T cell infiltration in tumors than uninvolved lung. Immunotypes IM1 and IM2 had similar TCR-derived T-cell fractions.

In the case of this clone: Its specificity is unknown.

Libraries were prepared by immunoSEQ multiplex PCR; TCRdb keeps only in-frame clonotypes and omits some of them. The profile shows 6,400 or so clones, approximately 69% of them singletons. This CDR3 is 15 amino acids long. Germline loops: CDR1 LGHNA, CDR2 YNFKEQ. V was cut by 0 bases and J by 7 bases, with 13 bases left in between. The sequenced material came from lung tumor tissue. This TCR came from a human donor with non-small cell lung cancer. The chain is built from TRBV4-2 and TRBJ1-5; no definite D call. The chain's CDR3 is CASSQDPALGQPQHF. In DNA, the CDR3 is TGTGCCAGCAGCCAAGATCCGGCGCTCGGGCAGCCCCAGCATTTT.